This is a list of T cell receptor beta chains from one sample in a study of T cell repertoires in cytomegalovirus infection. TCRdb analysed the reads with MiXCR anew, one entry per CDR3 protein. The top ten hold over 10% of the sample, which has around 800,000 distinct CDR3 sequences, around a third seen once. Their antigens are not known. The source material was cultured CD8+ T cells from PBMCs, sampled from culture after CMV antigen stimulation. The receptors were gathered from a human donor in good health (CMV status not recorded). Some clones in this sample may be carry-over from other donors' samples. Both conserved end residues are part of each CDR3. A D gene is named only where the DNA matches it firmly. Where a row states a size, it is once, few, many or the class of an expanded clone; other rows omit it.

v_gene	j_gene	d_gene	abundance	CDR3nt	CDR3aa
TRBV7-6	TRBJ2-7	TRBD2	many	TGTGCCAGCAGCTTAGGGACCGGGACTAGCGGGACCTACGAGCAGTACTTC	CASSLGTGTSGTYEQYF
TRBV7-9	TRBJ2-7	.	many	TGTGCCAGCAGCGATAAGGGGGAACCGTACGAGCAGTACTTC	CASSDKGEPYEQYF
TRBV6-1	TRBJ1-1	TRBD1	many	TGTGCCAGCAGTACCATGGGACAGGGGTTTGGTGAAGCTTTCTTT	CASSTMGQGFGEAFF
TRBV29-1	TRBJ1-2	.	.	TGCATCGTGCCCGATTGGAAAAATGGCTACACCTTC	CIVPDWKNGYTF
TRBV20-1	TRBJ2-1	TRBD1	.	TGCAGTGCTAGAGCCAGACAGGGGGCCTTTTACAATGAGCAGTTCTTC	CSARARQGAFYNEQFF
TRBV19	TRBJ1-6	.	few	TGTGCCAGTAGCCGACAGTTGAGCTCCTATAATTCACCCCTCCACTTT	CASSRQLSSYNSPLHF
TRBV6-6	TRBJ1-3	.	.	TGTGCCAGCAGTGCCGGGCCTTACTCTGGAAACACCATATATTTT	CASSAGPYSGNTIYF
TRBV29-1	TRBJ2-2	TRBD2	few	TGCAGCGTTGAATCCCGTGGACTAGCGGGGGCCGCTAGGGAGCTGTTTTTT	CSVESRGLAGAARELFF
TRBV5-5	TRBJ2-7	.	.	TGTGCCAGCAGCTTGATGTCCCTCTACGAGCAGTACTTC	CASSLMSLYEQYF
TRBV19	TRBJ1-1	.	.	TGTGCCAGTAGTATAGATCTCGGGAACACTGAAGCTTTCTTT	CASSIDLGNTEAFF
TRBV11-2	TRBJ2-5	TRBD2	many	TGTGCCAGCAGCCCTAGCGGGGGGGCATTGGAGACCCAGTACTTC	CASSPSGGALETQYF
TRBV27	TRBJ1-5	.	.	TGTGCCAGCAGTGCGGGTGGGGGCTATCAGCCCCAGCATTTT	CASSAGGGYQPQHF
TRBV27	TRBJ2-1	.	.	TGTGCCACAACCTGGGCTTATGAGCAGTTCTTC	CATTWAYEQFF
TRBV28	TRBJ1-2	.	many	TGTGCCAGCCGGACGTCCAGGGGTAGCTATGGCTACACCTTC	CASRTSRGSYGYTF
TRBV7-7	TRBJ2-3	.	.	TGTGCTAGCAGCCCTAACGATCTGGCTTCTAGCACAGATACGCAGTATTTT	CASSPNDLASSTDTQYF